This record covers a single TCR beta chain. The entry originates in a study of shared clonotypes between healthy human individuals. About the research overall: Each donor's CD8 memory used one plate, CD8 naive two, each CD4 subset three.

J was trimmed by 3 bases and V by 6 bases; bases with no gene match: 9. There are 15 residues in the CDR3. Germline V gives CDR1 MDHEN, CDR2 SYDVKM. In the naive CD8 group, cells lacked CD45RO and were positively selected for CCR7, so terminally differentiated effector memory CD45RA+ cells were left out. Investigators spread the genomic DNA of each subset evenly over several immunoSEQ plates. Generated by immunoSEQ multiplex PCR, the TCRdb table keeps only in-frame clones and is missing some. The table shows about 2 million clones, with about 95% occurring only once. This chain links TRBV28 with TRBJ2-7, with 9 bases that match TRBD1. The clonotype comes from a man between 18 and 35 years old in good health. The sample comprised naive CD8+ T cells sorted from blood. The CDR3 reads CASRGRGQGGYEQYF. The CDR3 region has the DNA TGTGCCAGCAGGGGGCGGGGACAGGGCGGCTACGAGCAGTACTTC.